The next 23 T cell receptor beta chains were all read from a single sample in a study of human CD8 memory T cell subsets. Sequencing libraries of TCR beta were made by UMI-labeled 5' RACE. Reprocessing the 5' RACE reads, TCRdb reports a single entry for every CDR3 protein and omits DNA. The sample holds about 5,600 distinct CDR3 sequences. Sequencing was carried out using CD8+ effector memory T cells (TEM) sorted from PBMCs. Indicated subset: effector memory CD8 T cells, CCR7- CD45RO+ CD95+. Every receptor here comes from a human donor in good health.

V is TRBV4-1 and J is TRBJ2-1. Germline-derived CDR1 and CDR2 are MGHRA and YSYEKL. This CDR3 spans 13 amino acids. CDR3 region: CASSQAVSFEQFF.

The chain has TRBV20-1 and TRBJ2-7; TCRdb calls TRBD2, which cannot be checked without DNA. Germline CDR1 reads DFQATT; CDR2 reads SNEGSKA (reference sequence). The CDR3 runs 14 residues. Here the CDR3 reads CSARSLAGDYEQYF.

The V and J genes are TRBV19 and TRBJ2-1; the TCRdb call, TRBD1, lacks DNA for checking. The CDR3 has 13 residues. Germline CDR1 LNHDA, CDR2 SQIVND (reference sequence). CDR3 protein: CASSIDGTNEQFF.

Measured by frequency, this clonotype is medium-sized. V gene TRBV27 combines with J gene TRBJ1-2. The CDR3 is 13 residues long. The germline V gene encodes CDR1 MNHEY and CDR2 SMNVEV (reference sequence). CDR3 loop: CASSFRRNYGYTF.

This clonotype registers medium-sized (0.01 to 0.1%) by frequency. J is TRBJ1-1 and V is TRBV4-3; TCRdb reports TRBD1, a call that lacks DNA to check it against. The CDR3 has 16 residues. Per germline, CDR1 LGHNA and CDR2 YSLEER. Here the CDR3 reads CASSQDRTGPNTEAFF.

CDR3 amino acids: CASSDRAGTREGYEQYF. The rearrangement uses TRBV5-1 and TRBJ2-7; no DNA is available, so the TRBD2 call from TCRdb remains unchecked. The CDR3 has 17 amino acids. Germline CDR1 and CDR2: SGHRS and YFSETQ.

The genes are TRBV6-2 or TRBV6-3 and TRBJ2-1; TCRdb's assignment of TRBD2 cannot be checked, as there is no DNA. The germline CDR1 and CDR2 sequences are MNHEY and SVGEGT. The CDR3 totals 15 residues. CDR3 loop: CASSEVAGAYNEQFF.

The gene calls are TRBV5-1 and TRBJ1-1. The V gene's germline CDR1 is SGHRS and CDR2 YFSETQ. This CDR3 is 11 amino acids long. The CDR3 loop reads CASSLGTEAFF. The full variable domain, its missing parts supplied by reference TRBV5-1 and TRBJ1-1, is KAGVTQTPRYLIKTRGQQVTLSCSPISGHRSVSWYQQTPGQGLQFLFEYFSETQRNKGNFPGRFSGRQFSNSRSEMNVSTLELGDSALYLCASSLGTEAFFGQGTRLTVV.

The chain has TRBV4-3 and TRBJ2-2; there is no DNA to check the TCRdb D call of TRBD2. CDR3 size: 17 residues. CDR1 LGHNA and CDR2 YSLEER come from the germline V gene. The CDR3 spells CASSQDIGGQYTGELFF.

The chain recombines TRBV5-4 with TRBJ2-7; TCRdb proposes TRBD2, but this gene call is untestable without DNA. Per germline, CDR1 SGHNT and CDR2 YYREEE (reference sequence). This CDR3 has 14 amino acids. CDR3 protein: CASSPSGSYLEQYF.

The V call is TRBV28, the J call TRBJ2-5; lacking DNA, the TRBD2 call made by TCRdb goes unchecked. Germline values: CDR1 MDHEN, CDR2 SYDVKM. The CDR3 is 15 amino acids. Here the CDR3 reads CASSPSLAARETQYF.

According to its frequency, this clonotype is medium-sized. V is TRBV11-2 and J is TRBJ2-3; TCRdb proposes TRBD1, but this gene call is untestable without DNA. The CDR3 covers 12 residues. CDR1 and CDR2 from the germline V gene are SGHAT and FQNNGV. The CDR3 sequence: CASSGGTDTQYF.

The V call is TRBV6-4, the J call TRBJ2-1. The CDR3 is made up of 13 amino acids. Per the germline V gene, CDR1 is MRHNA and CDR2 is SNTAGT. The chain's CDR3 is CASSATENNEQFF.

The chain employs TRBV20-1 and TRBJ1-1. There are 13 residues in the CDR3. Germline V gene data show CDR1 as DFQATT and CDR2 as SNEGSKA (reference sequence). The CDR3 reads CSASDPSDGEAFF.

The chain is built from TRBV12-3 or TRBV12-4 and TRBJ2-7. The CDR3 runs to 14 residues. The CDR3 sequence: CASSLTEAAYEQYF.

The chain joins TRBV23-1 to TRBJ1-2. TRBV23-1 is designated an ORF whose function remains uncertain. The CDR3 extends over 11 amino acids. The CDR3 here is CASSPRAGYTF.

Considering frequency, this clonotype is large. The chain recombines TRBV7-6 with TRBJ2-3; the TCRdb D gene call, TRBD2, has no DNA to confirm it. Germline V gives CDR1 SGHVS, CDR2 FNYEAQ. This CDR3 has 18 residues. CDR3 sequence: CASSIGTSGFTSTDTQYF.

The chain couples TRBV12-3 or TRBV12-4 to TRBJ2-7. The CDR3 is 13 amino acids. The CDR3 loop is CASSFGTAYEQYF.

This sequence joins TRBV4-2 and TRBJ1-2. Germline loops: CDR1 LGHNA, CDR2 YNFKEQ. The CDR3 is made up of 16 amino acids. Here the CDR3 reads CASSPQAGEGYYGYTF.

Measured by frequency, this clonotype is medium-sized. The chain joins TRBV7-8 to TRBJ2-1; TCRdb indicates TRBD2, and absent DNA this call remains unverified. Germline loops: CDR1 SGHVS, CDR2 FQNEAQ. The CDR3 runs to 13 residues. The CDR3: CASSPTSGNEQFF.

The J gene is TRBJ1-1, the V gene TRBV2; the TCRdb D gene call, TRBD1, has no DNA to confirm it. Germline-derived CDR1 and CDR2 are SNHLY and FYNNEI. The CDR3 has 16 residues. The CDR3 reads CASSERDRGVNTEAFF.

V gene TRBV19 combines with J gene TRBJ1-1. The length of the CDR3 is 12 residues. The germline gives CDR1 LNHDA, CDR2 SQIVND (reference sequence). The chain's CDR3 is CASSPAATEAFF.

The chain has TRBV7-2 and TRBJ2-7; the TCRdb D gene call, TRBD1, has no DNA to confirm it. This CDR3 is 14 amino acids long. Germline CDR1 SGHTA, CDR2 FQGNSA. CDR3 residues: CASSPRTGFYEQYF.